The TCR beta chain under discussion was sequenced for a study of blood T cell repertoires in COVID-19. Overall study: The United States, Italy and Spain supplied acute and convalescent COVID-19 samples. The cDNA or gDNA used as material had been derived from T cells, B-cell-depleted T cells, or PBMCs.

The CDR3 consists of 15 residues. The V end lost 9 bases, the J end lost 4 bases, and 18 bases lay between the germline ends. CDR1 and CDR2 (germline): MDHEN, SYDVKM. Original analysis: Reference gene primers were amplified, and this amplification served to estimate nucleated cell counts. Measured with immunoSEQ multiplex PCR; TCRdb has only the in-frame clones, and not every one. V and J calls and clone size follow that table, whereas D and trimming were derived from the DNA. Of under 40,000 clones in the sample, 85% to 95% were seen once. The sample consisted of peripheral blood. This clonotype was sampled from a man in his 60s with active or convalescent COVID-19. The chain is built from TRBV28 and TRBJ2-2; maybe TRBD2 (6 bases). CDR3 sequence: CASGLRGTGTGELFF. For the CDR3, the DNA is TGTGCCAGTGGACTAAGGGGCACGGGCACCGGGGAGCTGTTTTTT.